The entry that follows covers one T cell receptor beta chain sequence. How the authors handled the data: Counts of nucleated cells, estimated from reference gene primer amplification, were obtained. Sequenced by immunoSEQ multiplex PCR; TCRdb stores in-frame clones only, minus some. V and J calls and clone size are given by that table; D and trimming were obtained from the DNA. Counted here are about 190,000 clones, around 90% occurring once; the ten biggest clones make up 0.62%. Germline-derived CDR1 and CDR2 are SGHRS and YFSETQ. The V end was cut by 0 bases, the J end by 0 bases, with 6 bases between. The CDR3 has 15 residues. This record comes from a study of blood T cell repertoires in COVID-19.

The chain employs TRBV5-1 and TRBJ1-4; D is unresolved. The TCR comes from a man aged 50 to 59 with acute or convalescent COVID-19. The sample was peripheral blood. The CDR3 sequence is CASSLASATNEKLFF. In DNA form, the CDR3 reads TGCGCCAGCAGCTTGGCCAGCGCAACTAATGAAAAACTGTTTTTT.